This T cell receptor (beta chain) was identified during a study of blood T cells in healthy people across ages. Germline loops: CDR1 SQVTM, CDR2 ANQGSEA. V was clipped by 0 bases and J by 1 base, with 13 bases between them. This CDR3 spans 16 amino acids. Study outcomes and limitations: The study found more naive CD4+ cells and higher diversity in long-lived than aged donors. Strong correlation existed between TCR beta diversity and naive T cell percentage. Age advanced and TCR beta diversity per million T cells fell, roughly linearly.

Primed by a sample-barcoded 5' primer and a J-beta primer mix, a second PCR proceeded for roughly 7 to 11 cycles. TCRdb re-called the 5' RACE reads with MiXCR, one entry per CDR3 protein. The sample lists roughly 1,300,000 distinct CDR3 sequences; 59% were seen once. This clonotype came up a few times. Its specificity is not known. Total RNA was isolated from each sample in quantities of at least 5 micrograms. This sequence joins TRBV29-1 and TRBJ2-1; the D is unclear. This receptor was taken from a man aged 18 to 30 in good health. Sequencing was carried out using blood. Here the CDR3 reads CSVEDWTPRSYNEQFF. CDR3 nucleotide sequence: TGCAGCGTTGAAGATTGGACCCCGAGGTCCTACAATGAGCAGTTCTTC.